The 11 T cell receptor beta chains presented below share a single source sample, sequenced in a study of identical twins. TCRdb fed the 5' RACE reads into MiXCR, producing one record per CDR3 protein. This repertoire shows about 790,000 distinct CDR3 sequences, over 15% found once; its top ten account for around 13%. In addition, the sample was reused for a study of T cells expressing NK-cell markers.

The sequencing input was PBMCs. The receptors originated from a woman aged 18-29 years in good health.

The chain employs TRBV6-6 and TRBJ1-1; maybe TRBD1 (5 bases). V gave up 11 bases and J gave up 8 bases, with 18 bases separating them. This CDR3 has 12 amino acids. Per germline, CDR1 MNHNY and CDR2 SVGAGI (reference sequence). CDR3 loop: CASHPGDGEAFF. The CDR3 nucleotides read TGTGCCTCCCACCCGGGGGACGGAGAAGCTTTCTTT.

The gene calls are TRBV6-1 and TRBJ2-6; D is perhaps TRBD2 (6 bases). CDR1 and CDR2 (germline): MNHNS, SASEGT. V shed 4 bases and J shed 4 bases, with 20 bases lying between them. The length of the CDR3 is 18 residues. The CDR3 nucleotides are TGTGCCAGCAGTGGCGGGACTCGGGTCGTTATGGGGGCCAACGTCCTGACTTTC. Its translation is CASSGGTRVVMGANVLTF.

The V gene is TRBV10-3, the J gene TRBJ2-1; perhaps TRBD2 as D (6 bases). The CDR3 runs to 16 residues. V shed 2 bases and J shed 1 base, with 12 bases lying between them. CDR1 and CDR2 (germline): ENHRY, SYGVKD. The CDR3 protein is CAISEGGRGSYNEQFF. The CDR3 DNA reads TGTGCCATCAGTGAGGGAGGGCGGGGATCCTACAATGAGCAGTTCTTC.

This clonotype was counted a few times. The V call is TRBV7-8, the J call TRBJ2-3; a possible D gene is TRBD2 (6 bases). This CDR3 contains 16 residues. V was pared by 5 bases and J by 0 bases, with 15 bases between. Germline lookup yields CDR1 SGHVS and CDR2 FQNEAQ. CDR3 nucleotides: TGTGCCAGCAGCCCAATTTTGGGAGGAAGCACAGATACGCAGTATTTT. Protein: CASSPILGGSTDTQYF.

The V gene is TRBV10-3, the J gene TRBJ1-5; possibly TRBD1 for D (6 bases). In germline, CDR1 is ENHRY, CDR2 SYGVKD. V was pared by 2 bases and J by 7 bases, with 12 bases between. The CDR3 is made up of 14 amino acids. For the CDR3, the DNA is TGTGCCATCAGTGAGCAACAGGGTCCCCAGCCCCAGCATTTT. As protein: CAISEQQGPQPQHF.

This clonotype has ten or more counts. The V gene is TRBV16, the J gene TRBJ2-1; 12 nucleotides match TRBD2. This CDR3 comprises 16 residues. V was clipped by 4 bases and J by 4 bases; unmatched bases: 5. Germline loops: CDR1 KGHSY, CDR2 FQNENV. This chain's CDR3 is CASSPPSGRAYNEQFF. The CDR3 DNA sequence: TGTGCCAGCAGCCCGCCTAGCGGGAGGGCGTACAATGAGCAGTTCTTC.

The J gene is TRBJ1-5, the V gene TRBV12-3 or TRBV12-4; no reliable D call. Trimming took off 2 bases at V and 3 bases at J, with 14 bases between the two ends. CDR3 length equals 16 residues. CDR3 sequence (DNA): TGTGCCAGCAGTTTATCCCCCCCTGCCTCCAATCAGCCCCAGCATTTT. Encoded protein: CASSLSPPASNQPQHF.

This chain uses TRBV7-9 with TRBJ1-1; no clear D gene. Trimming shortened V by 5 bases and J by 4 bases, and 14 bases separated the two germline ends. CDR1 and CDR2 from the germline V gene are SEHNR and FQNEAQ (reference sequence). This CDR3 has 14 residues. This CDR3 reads CASSPARVATEAFF. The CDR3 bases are TGTGCCAGCAGCCCAGCACGGGTGGCCACTGAAGCTTTCTTT. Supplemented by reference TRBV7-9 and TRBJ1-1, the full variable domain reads DTGVSQNPRHKITKRGQNVTFRCDPISEHNRLYWYRQTLGQGPEFLTYFQNEAQLEKSRLLSDRFSAERPKGSFSTLEIQRTEQGDSAMYLCASSPARVATEAFFGQGTRLTVV.

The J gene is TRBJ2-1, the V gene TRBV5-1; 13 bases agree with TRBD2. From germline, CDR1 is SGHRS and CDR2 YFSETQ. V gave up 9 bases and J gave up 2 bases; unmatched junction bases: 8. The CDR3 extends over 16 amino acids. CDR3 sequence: CATRKGLAGTYNEQFF. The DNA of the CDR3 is TGCGCCACCAGAAAGGGACTAGCGGGGACCTACAATGAGCAGTTCTTC.

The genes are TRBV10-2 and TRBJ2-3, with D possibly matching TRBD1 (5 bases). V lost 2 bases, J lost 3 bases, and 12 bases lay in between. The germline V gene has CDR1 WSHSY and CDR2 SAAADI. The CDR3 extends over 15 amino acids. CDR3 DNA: TGCGCCAGCAGTGAGCTAGGGGCTTGGACAGATACGCAGTATTTT. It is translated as CASSELGAWTDTQYF.

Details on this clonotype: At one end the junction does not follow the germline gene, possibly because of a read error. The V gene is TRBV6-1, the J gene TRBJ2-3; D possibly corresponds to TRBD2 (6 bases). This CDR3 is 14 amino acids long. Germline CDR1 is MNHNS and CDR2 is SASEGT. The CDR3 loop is CASSVRRAGDTQYF. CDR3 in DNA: TGTGCCAGTAGTGTACGGAGGGCTGGGGATACGCAGTATTTT.